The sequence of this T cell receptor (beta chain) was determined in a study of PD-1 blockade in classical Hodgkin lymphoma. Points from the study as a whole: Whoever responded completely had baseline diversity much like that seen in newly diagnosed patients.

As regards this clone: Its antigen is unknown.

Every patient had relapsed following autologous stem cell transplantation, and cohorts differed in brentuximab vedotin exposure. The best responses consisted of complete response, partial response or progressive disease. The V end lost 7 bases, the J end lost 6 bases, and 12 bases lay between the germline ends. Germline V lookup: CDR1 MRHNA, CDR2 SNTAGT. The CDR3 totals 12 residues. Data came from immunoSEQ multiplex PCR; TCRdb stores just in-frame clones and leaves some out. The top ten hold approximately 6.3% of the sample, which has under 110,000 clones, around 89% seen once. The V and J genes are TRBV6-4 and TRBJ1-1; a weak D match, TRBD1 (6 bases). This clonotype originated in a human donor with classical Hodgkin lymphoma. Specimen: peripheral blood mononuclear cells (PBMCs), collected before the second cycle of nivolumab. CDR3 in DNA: TGTGCCAGCATTAGGGGGGAAGCTGAAGCTTTCTTT. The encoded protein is CASIRGEAEAFF.